This T cell receptor beta chain was sequenced during a study of shared clonotypes between healthy human individuals. CDR3 length: 16 amino acids. Germline CDR1 is SGHRS and CDR2 is YFSETQ. The J segment lost 6 bases and the V segment lost 4 bases, leaving 5 bases of the junction unmatched. Once extracted for a subset, genomic DNA was divided evenly among several immunoSEQ plates. Per the authors' pipeline: ImmunoSEQ sequences covered only the junction and lacked quality scores; filtering therefore differed. Data came from immunoSEQ multiplex PCR; TCRdb stores just in-frame clones and leaves some out. V and J calls and clone size are given by that table; D and trimming were obtained from the DNA. The sample yields about 2.3 million clones, 80% to 95% seen once.

Sequences were obtained from naive CD4+ T cells from PBMCs. Subset given: CD45RA+ positively selected. The source is a man aged 18 to 30 in good health. Some clones in this sample may be carry-over from other donors' samples. The V and J genes are TRBV5-1 and TRBJ2-1; 15 nucleotides align to TRBD2. In DNA, the CDR3 is TGCGCCAGCAGCGGGGGACTAGCGGGAGGTCTCAATGAGCAGTTCTTC. Translating gives CASSGGLAGGLNEQFF.